This T cell receptor beta chain was recovered during a study of T cells and Merkel cell carcinoma outcomes. Study results and limitations: Repertoire plus T-cell density reportedly predicted Merkel cell carcinoma outcomes.

Trimming removed 5 bases from V and 3 bases from J, with 10 bases in between. Germline V lookup: CDR1 MGHDK, CDR2 SYGVNS. There are 13 residues in the CDR3. Note on this clone: The target antigen is unknown.

The protocol was immunoSEQ multiplex PCR, while the TCRdb copy is restricted to in-frame clones and leaves out a portion. Among 14,000 or so clones listed, around 90% were seen once. What was sequenced was tumor tissue from Merkel cell carcinoma. The chain recombines TRBV25-1 with TRBJ1-2, with D possibly matching TRBD1 (5 bases). This TCR came from a human donor with Merkel cell carcinoma. The CDR3 bases are TGTGCCAGCAGTAAGGACATCTACTATGGCTACACCTTC. Encoded protein: CASSKDIYYGYTF.